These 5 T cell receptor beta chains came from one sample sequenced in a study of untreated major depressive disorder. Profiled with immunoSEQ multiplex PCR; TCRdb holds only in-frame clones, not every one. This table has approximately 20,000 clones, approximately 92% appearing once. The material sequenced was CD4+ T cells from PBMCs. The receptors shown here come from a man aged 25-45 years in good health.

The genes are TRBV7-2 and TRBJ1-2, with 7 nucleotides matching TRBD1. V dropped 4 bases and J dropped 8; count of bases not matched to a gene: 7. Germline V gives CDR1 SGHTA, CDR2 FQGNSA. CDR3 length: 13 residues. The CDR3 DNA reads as TGTGCCAGCAGCTCGAACAGGGGCGGCGGCTACACCTTC. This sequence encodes CASSSNRGGGYTF.

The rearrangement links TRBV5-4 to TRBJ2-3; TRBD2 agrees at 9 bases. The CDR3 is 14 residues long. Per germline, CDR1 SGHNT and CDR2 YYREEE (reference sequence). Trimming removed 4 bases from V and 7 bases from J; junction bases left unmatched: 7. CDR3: CASSRGTSSYTQYF. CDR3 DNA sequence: TGTGCCAGCAGCCGCGGGACTAGCAGTTATACGCAGTATTTT.

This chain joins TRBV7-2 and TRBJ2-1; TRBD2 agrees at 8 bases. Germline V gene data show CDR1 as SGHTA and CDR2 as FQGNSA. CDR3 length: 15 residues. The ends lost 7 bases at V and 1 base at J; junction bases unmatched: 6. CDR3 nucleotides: TGTGCCAGCATCCTGGGGACTAGGTCCTACAATGAGCAGTTCTTC. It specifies CASILGTRSYNEQFF.

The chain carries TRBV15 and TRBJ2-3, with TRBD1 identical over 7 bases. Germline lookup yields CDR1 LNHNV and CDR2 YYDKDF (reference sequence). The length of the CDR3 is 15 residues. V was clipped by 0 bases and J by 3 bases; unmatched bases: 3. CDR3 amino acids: CATSRDQQGTDTQYF. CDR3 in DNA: TGTGCCACCAGCAGAGATCAACAGGGGACAGATACGCAGTATTTT.

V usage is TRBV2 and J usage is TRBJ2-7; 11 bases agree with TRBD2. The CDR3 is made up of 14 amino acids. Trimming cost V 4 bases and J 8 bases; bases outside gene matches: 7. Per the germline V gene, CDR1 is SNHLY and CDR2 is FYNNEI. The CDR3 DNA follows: TGTGCCAGCAGTGGGGGACTAGCGGTCGGAAAGCAGTACTTC. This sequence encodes CASSGGLAVGKQYF.